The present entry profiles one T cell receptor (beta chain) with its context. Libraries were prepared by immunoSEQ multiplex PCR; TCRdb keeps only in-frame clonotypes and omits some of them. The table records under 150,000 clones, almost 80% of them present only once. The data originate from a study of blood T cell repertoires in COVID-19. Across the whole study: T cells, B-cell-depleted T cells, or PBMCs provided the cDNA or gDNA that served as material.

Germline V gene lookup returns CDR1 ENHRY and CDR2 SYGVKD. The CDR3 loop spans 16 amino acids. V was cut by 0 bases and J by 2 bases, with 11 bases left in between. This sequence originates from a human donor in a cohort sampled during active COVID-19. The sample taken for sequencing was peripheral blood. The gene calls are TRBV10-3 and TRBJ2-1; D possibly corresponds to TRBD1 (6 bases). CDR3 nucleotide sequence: TGTGCCATCAGTGAGTCGGGCAGGGGAACCTACAATGAGCAGTTCTTC. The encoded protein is CAISESGRGTYNEQFF.